Listed here are 6 T cell receptor beta chains from one sample, sequenced in a study of blood T cells in healthy people across ages (dated by TCRdb to between 2015 and 2017). The library came from 5' RACE. The sequencing machine was an Illumina HiSeq 2500. A second roughly 7 to 11 cycle PCR used a sample-barcoded 5' primer and a J-beta primer mix. The raw public reads went through TCRdb reprocessing: fastp at Q25, MiXCR clone calling, in-frame beta chains kept. Merged by CDR3 protein, the rows form single entries marked with the most common genes and DNA. This sample lists around 1,000,000 distinct CDR3 sequences; approximately 38% were detected once. The top ten constitute 13% of the sample. Input material: blood. These receptors all stem from a man between 18 and 35 years old in good health.

This clonotype has at least ten counts. The chain joins TRBV5-1 to TRBJ2-1; 7 positions match TRBD1. V gave up 10 bases and J gave up 4 bases; unmatched junction bases: 11. Germline V gives CDR1 SGHRS, CDR2 YFSETQ. This CDR3 spans 14 amino acids. The CDR3 nucleotides read TGCGCCTCCGAACCGGGACAGCAATACAATGAGCAGTTCTTC. This gives the protein CASEPGQQYNEQFF.

This chain joins TRBV6-2 or TRBV6-3 and TRBJ2-1; perhaps TRBD2 as D (6 bases). This CDR3 is built from 11 residues. Germline V CDR1 and CDR2: MNHEY, SVGEGT. Trimming pared 5 bases from V and 12 bases from J, leaving 11 bases between. The CDR3 region is CASSPGSGQFF. Here the CDR3 DNA reads TGTGCCAGCAGTCCCGGGAGTGGGCAGTTCTTC.

This clonotype was observed a handful of times. The rearrangement uses TRBV25-1 and TRBJ2-4; 8 positions agree with TRBD2. V trimming: 1 base; J trimming: 1 base; junction bases outside the gene matches: 3. The CDR3 extends over 16 amino acids. The V gene's germline CDR1 is MGHDK and CDR2 SYGVNS. CDR3 amino acids: CASSESGGLAKNIQYF. CDR3 DNA: TGTGCCAGCAGTGAATCGGGAGGGTTGGCCAAAAACATTCAGTACTTC.

This clonotype was counted between two and nine times. The rearrangement uses TRBV30 and TRBJ2-4; TRBD1 is a possible D gene (5 bases). TRBJ2-7 matches the DNA end more closely, so the J call is doubtful. Per germline, CDR1 GTSNPN and CDR2 SVGIG (reference sequence). The CDR3 sequence is 13 residues long. The CDR3 spells CAWSMQGSHEQYF. CDR3 DNA sequence: TGTGCCTGGAGTATGCAGGGATCCCACGAGCAGTACTTC.

This clonotype was observed a handful of times. This chain uses TRBV9 with TRBJ2-1; maybe TRBD1 (6 bases). This CDR3 comprises 15 residues. Germline assignment: CDR1 SGDLS and CDR2 YYNGEE. Trimming removed 4 bases at V and 1 base at J, with 12 bases between. CDR3 amino acids: CASSHGTYSYNEQFF. The CDR3 DNA sequence: TGTGCCAGCAGCCACGGGACATATTCCTACAATGAGCAGTTCTTC.

This clonotype was seen a few times. The rearrangement uses TRBV20-1 and TRBJ1-4; D ambiguous. Deletions cut 6 bases from V and 8 bases from J, with 10 bases between. Germline V gene lookup returns CDR1 DFQATT and CDR2 SNEGSKA (reference sequence). The CDR3 loop spans 11 amino acids. CDR3 protein: CSAIESEKLFF. CDR3 DNA sequence: TGCAGTGCGATAGAGTCGGAAAAACTGTTTTTT.